The 32 T cell receptor beta chains listed next were all sequenced from one sample in a study of vaccination effects on CD4 cells after COVID-19. Before sequencing took place, the ViraFEST assay used viral peptide pools to expand antigen-specific CD4+ T cells. Upon completion of more than 9 days in culture, CD4+ T cells were isolated. Participants received two doses of either the BNT162b2 or mRNA-1273 vaccine. These receptors' antigens are unknown. Data came from immunoSEQ multiplex PCR; TCRdb stores just in-frame clones and leaves some out. The sample consists of some 15,000 clones, 75% to 80% of them appearing once. This sample comprised CD4+ T cells from PBMCs cultured with HCoV-NL63 spike peptides, obtained after COVID-19 vaccination. These receptors all come from a human donor who received a COVID-19 vaccine.

There are a few counts of this clone. This chain connects TRBV3-1 (or the pseudogene TRBV3-2) to TRBJ1-3; D uncertain. In germline, CDR1 is LGHDT, CDR2 YNNKEL (reference sequence). V gave up 1 base and J gave up 9 bases, with 10 bases separating them. The CDR3 runs to 13 residues. The CDR3 is CASSQVRSSTIYF. DNA for the CDR3: TGTGCCAGCAGCCAAGTGAGAAGTAGCACCATATATTTT.

This rearrangement joins TRBV10-3 to TRBJ1-6; D gene ambiguous. The CDR3 runs to 14 residues. Germline assignment: CDR1 ENHRY and CDR2 SYGVKD. V shed 3 bases and J shed 5 bases, with 8 bases lying between them. CDR3 region: CAISDTVHNSPLHF. As DNA, the CDR3 is TGTGCCATCAGTGATACGGTTCATAATTCACCCCTCCACTTT.

The chain has TRBV5-1 and TRBJ1-1; 8 bases line up with TRBD1. The germline gives CDR1 SGHRS, CDR2 YFSETQ. CDR3 length: 14 amino acids. V trimming: 4 bases; J trimming: 4 bases; junction bases outside the gene matches: 6. CDR3 nucleotide sequence: TGCGCCAGCAGCCTCCGACAGGGGAGCACTGAAGCTTTCTTT. Its translation is CASSLRQGSTEAFF.

The chain uses TRBV4-2 and TRBJ1-6, with a tentative D call TRBD1 (5 bases). Trimming pared 3 bases from V and 7 bases from J, leaving 10 bases between. The CDR3 loop spans 14 amino acids. The germline V gene has CDR1 LGHNA and CDR2 YNFKEQ. The CDR3 protein is CASSHGTGNSPLHF. The CDR3 bases are TGTGCCAGCAGCCACGGGACTGGAAATTCACCCCTCCACTTT.

The chain carries TRBV18 and TRBJ2-1; the match to TRBD1 covers 8 bases. Germline V lookup: CDR1 KGHSH, CDR2 LQKENI. V shed 3 bases and J 4 bases; nucleotides not matched to a gene: 5. This CDR3 has 15 amino acids. DNA of the CDR3: TGTGCCAGCTCACCTCAACAGGGGGTATACAATGAGCAGTTCTTC. Translated: CASSPQQGVYNEQFF.

This clone was found once. The chain recombines TRBV14 with TRBJ2-3; possibly TRBD2 for D (5 bases). The CDR3 length is 16 residues. Germline V CDR1 and CDR2: SGHDN, FVKESK. Trimming pared 3 bases from V and 3 bases from J, leaving 16 bases between. DNA of the CDR3: TGTGCCAGCAGCCAGCGTCCTCCCAGGACTACAGATACGCAGTATTTT. Translating it yields CASSQRPPRTTDTQYF.

The chain uses TRBV18 and TRBJ1-1; 11 bases are a match to TRBD1. V lost 3 bases, J lost 3 bases, and 6 bases stayed unmatched. The germline V gene encodes CDR1 KGHSH and CDR2 LQKENI. The CDR3 contains 16 residues. The CDR3 is CASSPGTGGGDTEAFF. The CDR3 DNA reads TGTGCCAGCTCACCGGGGACAGGGGGAGGTGACACTGAAGCTTTCTTT.

The rearrangement links TRBV27 to TRBJ2-1; 9 bases map to TRBD1. The CDR3 consists of 15 residues. The V segment lost 6 bases and the J segment 4 bases; nucleotides outside the gene matches: 7. The germline V gene encodes CDR1 MNHEY and CDR2 SMNVEV (reference sequence). CDR3 DNA: TGTGCCAGCAGGCCCCGGGACAGGGCATACAATGAGCAGTTCTTC. Translated, it gives CASRPRDRAYNEQFF.

This sequence joins TRBV7-2 and TRBJ1-3; D remains ambiguous. The germline gives CDR1 SGHTA, CDR2 FQGNSA. The V end lost 1 base, the J end lost 0 bases, and 10 bases lay between the germline ends. This CDR3 comprises 16 residues. CDR3 amino acids: CASSLELLTSGNTIYF. CDR3 DNA sequence: TGTGCCAGCAGCTTAGAGTTGCTTACCTCTGGAAACACCATATATTTT.

The V gene is TRBV1, the J gene TRBJ1-5; TRBD1 is the table's D call and was not checked against the DNA. TRBV1 represents a pseudogene. The CDR3 has 15 amino acids. The CDR3 coding sequence is TGCACCAGCAGCCAAAAGAAGGGGGCTAATCAGCCCCAGCATTTT. As protein: CTSSQKKGANQPQHF.

The genes are TRBV21-1 and TRBJ1-1. TRBV21-1 constitutes a pseudogene. This CDR3 is 19 amino acids long. The CDR3 sequence is CASSKDVLTTDATNTEAFF. The CDR3 DNA sequence: TGTGCCAGCAGCAAAGACGTCCTGACGACGGACGCTACGAACACTGAAGCTTTCTTT.

This clone was observed once. The V gene is TRBV6-1, the J gene TRBJ2-3, with 7 bases that match TRBD1. CDR3 length: 16 amino acids. V gave up 3 bases and J gave up 3 bases; unmatched junction bases: 9. Germline CDR1 and CDR2: MNHNS and SASEGT. This CDR3 reads CASSDLQGRGTDTQYF. The CDR3 region has the DNA TGTGCCAGCAGTGACCTACAGGGGCGAGGGACAGATACGCAGTATTTT.

The chain couples TRBV18 to TRBJ1-3, with a tentative D call TRBD1 (5 bases). The CDR3 is 17 amino acids. Trimming took 0 bases from V and 0 from J, leaving 12 bases between them. Germline V lookup: CDR1 KGHSH, CDR2 LQKENI. The CDR3 spells CASSPPRTSSSGNTIYF. The DNA for the CDR3 is TGTGCCAGCTCACCACCCCGGACATCGAGCTCTGGAAACACCATATATTTT.

The V call is TRBV5-4, the J call TRBJ1-4, with D unclear. The CDR3 contains 15 residues. In germline, CDR1 is SGHNT, CDR2 YYREEE (reference sequence). Trimming removed 0 bases from V and 8 bases from J, with 14 bases in between. CDR3 residues: CASSLGPGGEEKLFF. In nucleotides, the CDR3 is TGTGCCAGCAGCTTGGGGCCAGGTGGGGAGGAAAAACTGTTTTTT. The whole variable domain, remainder taken from reference TRBV5-4 and TRBJ1-4, is ETGVTQSPTHLIKTRGQQVTLRCSSQSGHNTVSWYQQALGQGPQFIFQYYREEENGRGNFPPRFSGLQFPNYSSELNVNALELDDSALYLCASSLGPGGEEKLFFGSGTQLSVL.

The chain couples TRBV7-3 to TRBJ2-2, with D unclear. Germline values: CDR1 SGHTA, CDR2 FQGTGA. This CDR3 has 13 amino acids. V shed 6 bases and J shed 4 bases, with 9 bases lying between them. CDR3 in DNA: TGTGCCAGCAGTTCCCCGGGCACCGGGGAGCTGTTTTTT. Translated: CASSSPGTGELFF.

This clone has more than one count but fewer than ten. The chain links TRBV6-5 to TRBJ1-2, with a possible D match to TRBD1 (6 bases). Germline values: CDR1 MNHEY, CDR2 SVGAGI. The CDR3 loop spans 12 amino acids. The V end lost 6 bases, the J end lost 4 bases, and 9 bases lay between the germline ends. CDR3 region: CASSPGAYGYTF. The CDR3 coding sequence is TGTGCCAGCAGCCCAGGGGCCTATGGCTACACCTTC.

The chain uses TRBV10-3 and TRBJ1-2; 7 nucleotides agree with TRBD1. CDR3 length equals 13 residues. J was trimmed by 3 bases and V by 8 bases; bases with no gene match: 6. Germline values: CDR1 ENHRY, CDR2 SYGVKD. CDR3 sequence: CAIPGTADYGYTF. In DNA form, the CDR3 reads TGTGCCATCCCCGGGACAGCAGACTATGGCTACACCTTC.

This clone was recorded a few times. V usage is TRBV7-9 and J usage is TRBJ1-1; 8 bases match TRBD1. Germline CDR1 SEHNR, CDR2 FQNEAQ (reference sequence). The V and J ends lost 7 bases and 2 bases, in that order; junction bases with no gene match: 9. The CDR3 sequence is 15 residues long. The CDR3 nucleotides are TGTGCCAGCAACGCCCCCGGACAGGGCAACACTGAAGCTTTCTTT. This gives the protein CASNAPGQGNTEAFF.

DNA of the CDR3: TGTGCCATCTTGCCCGGGCGAAACACTGAAGCTTTCTTT. Translated, it gives CAILPGRNTEAFF. The chain employs TRBV10-3 and TRBJ1-1; D uncertain. Deletions cut 8 bases from V and 2 bases from J, with 12 bases between. The CDR3 is 13 residues long. The germline CDR1 and CDR2 sequences are ENHRY and SYGVKD.

V is TRBV7-2 and J is TRBJ2-1, with a weak D call TRBD2 (6 bases). The germline V gene encodes CDR1 SGHTA and CDR2 FQGNSA. This CDR3 has 14 residues. Trimming stripped 7 bases from V and 1 base from J, with 11 bases between. In nucleotides, the CDR3 is TGTGCCAGCACCGGGGGTGGATCCTACAATGAGCAGTTCTTC. This sequence encodes CASTGGGSYNEQFF.

This clone was found once. The chain combines TRBV3-1 (or the pseudogene TRBV3-2) with TRBJ2-7; 7 bases are a match to TRBD2. The CDR3 sequence is 15 residues long. Unmatched junction bases numbered 13, after V lost 6 bases and J lost 5 bases. CDR1 is LGHDT, CDR2 YNNKEL, per germline (reference sequence). CDR3 in amino acids: CASSPSSGHNDEQYF. CDR3 nucleotide sequence: TGTGCCAGCAGTCCAAGTAGCGGGCATAACGACGAGCAGTACTTC.

The rearrangement links TRBV2 to TRBJ2-5; D is undetermined. Trimming removed 7 bases from V and 5 bases from J, with 8 bases in between. The CDR3 has 11 residues. The V gene's germline CDR1 is SNHLY and CDR2 FYNNEI. CDR3 sequence: CASIMAETQYF. CDR3 coding DNA: TGTGCCAGCATAATGGCCGAGACCCAGTACTTC.

The chain combines TRBV11-2 with TRBJ2-3, with 11 bases fitting TRBD2. There are 15 residues in the CDR3. In germline, CDR1 is SGHAT, CDR2 FQNNGV. V dropped 5 bases and J dropped 6; count of bases not matched to a gene: 7. The CDR3 sequence: CASSRLAGTRDTQYF. In DNA form, the CDR3 reads TGTGCCAGCAGCAGACTAGCGGGAACTCGGGATACGCAGTATTTT.

In its sample, this clone ranks as large. J is TRBJ2-5 and V is TRBV5-1; 8 bases map to TRBD2. After removal of 1 base from V and 2 bases from J, the junction contained 7 bases not matched to a gene. The CDR3 has 16 residues. Germline loops: CDR1 SGHRS, CDR2 YFSETQ. The CDR3 DNA follows: TGCGCCAGCAGCTTGAATAGCGGGAACATGCAAGAGACCCAGTACTTC. Its protein product is CASSLNSGNMQETQYF.

This clone was seen only a few times. The V and J genes are TRBV19 and TRBJ1-2; no clear D. V was shortened by 1 base and J by 2 bases, with 5 bases between the two germline ends. This CDR3 has 13 residues. Germline CDR1 LNHDA, CDR2 SQIVND (reference sequence). The CDR3 region has the DNA TGTGCCAGTAGTATAGGTGCGAACTATGGCTACACCTTC. It codes for CASSIGANYGYTF.

The V call is TRBV10-3, the J call TRBJ2-1, with D tentatively TRBD2 (6 bases). Between the trimmed V and J ends, which lost 4 bases and 3 bases, there was a span of 13 bases. This CDR3 has 15 amino acids. The germline gives CDR1 ENHRY, CDR2 SYGVKD. The CDR3 sequence is CAISGGTFLYNEQFF. DNA of the CDR3: TGTGCCATCAGTGGAGGGACTTTCCTCTACAATGAGCAGTTCTTC.

This clone was recorded once. CDR3 protein: CASSYPPNTEAFF. In DNA form, the CDR3 reads TGTGCCAGCAGTTACCCCCCCAACACTGAAGCTTTCTTT. This chain connects TRBV6-5 to TRBJ1-1; D unresolved. Germline V gene sequence: CDR1 MNHEY, CDR2 SVGAGI. The V and J ends lost 2 bases and 2 bases respectively, with 6 bases between them. The CDR3 loop spans 13 amino acids.

This rearrangement joins TRBV5-5 to TRBJ1-5; D is undetermined. Germline loops: CDR1 SGHKS, CDR2 YYEKEE (reference sequence). The CDR3 sequence is 16 residues long. The V end lost 7 bases, the J end lost 0 bases, and 17 bases lay between the germline ends. The CDR3 nucleotides are TGTGCCAGCTCTCCAAGGACCGTTTATAGCAATCAGCCCCAGCATTTT. The encoded protein is CASSPRTVYSNQPQHF.

The gene calls are TRBV24-1 and TRBJ2-4; possibly TRBD1 or TRBD2 for D (5 bases each). CDR3 length: 18 residues. Trimming took off 3 bases at V and 0 bases at J, with 17 bases between the two ends. Germline CDR1 is KGHDR and CDR2 is SFDVKD. CDR3: CATSDTPGTRLAKNIQYF. CDR3 nucleotides: TGTGCCACCAGTGATACTCCGGGGACCAGGCTAGCCAAAAACATTCAGTACTTC.

The chain joins TRBV5-4 to TRBJ1-6; no definite D call. With 0 bases removed from V and 5 bases from J, the gap between germline ends came to 0 bases. The CDR3 contains 12 residues. The germline V gene encodes CDR1 SGHNT and CDR2 YYREEE (reference sequence). CDR3 amino acids: CASSLDNSPLHF. The CDR3 DNA reads TGTGCCAGCAGCTTGGATAATTCACCCCTCCACTTT.

The CDR3, as DNA: TGTGCCAGCAGTTCTGGGACAGGCTTTAATGAAAAACTGTTTTTT. This gives the protein CASSSGTGFNEKLFF. This rearrangement joins TRBV6-5 to TRBJ1-4; 8 nucleotides line up with TRBD1. The junction had 5 bases not matched to a gene; V was cut back by 4 bases and J by 4 bases. Germline assignment: CDR1 MNHEY and CDR2 SVGAGI. The CDR3 sequence is 15 residues long.

The chain has TRBV4-1 and TRBJ2-1; 9 bases are a match to TRBD1. The CDR3 covers 16 residues. CDR1 MGHRA and CDR2 YSYEKL come from the germline V gene. V lost 3 bases to trimming and J lost 4 bases; unmatched junction nucleotides: 7. DNA for the CDR3: TGCGCCAGCAGCCATTCCGGGACAGGGTTTTACAATGAGCAGTTCTTC. Its protein product is CASSHSGTGFYNEQFF.